A single T cell receptor (beta chain) is shown here with its context. Its antigen is unknown. This sample is drawn from a study of T cell repertoires in cytomegalovirus infection. Study summary: Public TCR beta signatures marked donors with CMV infection and the matching HLA. Study outcomes and limitations: The study found HLA-C-restricted CMV-specific TCR beta clonotypes dominating the ex vivo response. Cumulative public TCR beta family frequency identified carriers of CMV plus the relevant HLA.

TCRdb reprocessed the reads with MiXCR, giving one entry per CDR3 protein. The sample records a few hundred thousand distinct CDR3 sequences, approximately 26% being singletons. Sequencing input: PBMCs. The TCR originated in a human donor in good health (CMV status not recorded). Some clones in this sample may be carry-over from other donors' samples.

This chain's CDR3 is CAWNRDRGALNTEAFF. CDR3 bases: TGTGCCTGGAACCGGGACAGGGGAGCCTTGAACACTGAAGCTTTCTTT. The V gene is TRBV30, the J gene TRBJ1-1, with 10 bases fitting TRBD1. With 4 bases clipped from V and 0 bases from J, the junction kept 8 bases outside the gene matches. The CDR3 has 16 residues. The germline V gene has CDR1 GTSNPN and CDR2 SVGIG (reference sequence).